These 25 T cell receptor beta chains were sequenced from one sample in a study of blood T cells in healthy people across ages. The use of a sample-barcoded 5' primer and a J-beta primer mix characterized a second PCR of 7 to 11 cycles. TCRdb called the 5' RACE reads again in MiXCR, with one record for every CDR3 protein. The table lists 780,000 or so distinct CDR3 sequences, 20% to 30% of them singletons, with approximately 3.7% in the top ten. The data also belong to a second study, concerning T cells of mothers and their children.

The sequenced material came from blood. These receptors were collected from a boy younger than 18 in good health.

In this sample, this clonotype turned up a few times. V usage is TRBV18 and J usage is TRBJ2-1; no reliable D call. CDR1 KGHSH and CDR2 LQKENI come from the germline V gene. V dropped 6 bases and J dropped 8 bases, with 26 bases sitting between them. The length of the CDR3 is 17 residues. As DNA, the CDR3 is TGTGCCAGCTCCGTTGAAAGACTGACCCTAACGGTGGATGAGCAGTTCTTC. It yields the protein CASSVERLTLTVDEQFF.

The table lists this clonotype with a few counts. The chain carries TRBV11-2 and TRBJ2-3, with 13 bases identical to TRBD2. The CDR3 length is 15 residues. With V trimmed by 6 bases and J by 5 bases, 5 bases remained unmatched. Germline V gene data show CDR1 as SGHAT and CDR2 as FQNNGV. CDR3 sequence reads: CASRRTSGGRDTQYF. CDR3 sequence (DNA): TGTGCCAGCAGACGGACTAGCGGGGGTAGAGATACGCAGTATTTT.

The CDR3 sequence: CARPGQGASRTQYF. The CDR3, as DNA: TGTGCCAGACCGGGACAGGGGGCGTCTCGGACCCAGTACTTC. The chain carries TRBV28 and TRBJ2-5; 12 bases are a match to TRBD1. V gave up 9 bases and J gave up 7 bases; unmatched junction bases: 9. The CDR3 is 14 amino acids. CDR1 is MDHEN, CDR2 SYDVKM, per germline.

The V call is TRBV12-3 or TRBV12-4, the J call TRBJ2-7; D unclear. The CDR3 spans 12 residues. With 3 bases removed from V and 3 bases from J, the gap between germline ends came to 6 bases. The CDR3 DNA reads TGTGCCAGCAGTTTGATGAGCTACGAGCAGTACTTC. Protein product: CASSLMSYEQYF.

This clonotype was seen a few times. The chain uses TRBV29-1 and TRBJ2-1; D might be TRBD1 or TRBD2, each matching 5 bases. The germline gives CDR1 SQVTM, CDR2 ANQGSEA. The CDR3 is made up of 15 amino acids. V was pared by 6 bases and J by 0 bases, with 15 bases between. This CDR3 reads CSVAGTRSSYNEQFF. Here the CDR3 DNA reads TGCAGCGTAGCCGGGACCCGAAGCTCCTACAATGAGCAGTTCTTC.

This rearrangement joins TRBV12-3 or TRBV12-4 to TRBJ2-3; D not certain. The V end was cut by 6 bases, the J end by 4 bases, with 11 bases between. This CDR3 has 13 amino acids. CDR3 protein: CASSLQLPDTQYF. The CDR3 coding sequence is TGTGCCAGCAGCCTCCAATTACCAGATACGCAGTATTTT.

Note on this clonotype: A junction boundary mismatches the germline segment, possibly from a read error. The gene calls are TRBV5-1 and TRBJ2-7, with D perhaps TRBD1 or TRBD2 (5 bases each). There are 15 residues in the CDR3. The germline V gene encodes CDR1 SGHRS and CDR2 YFSETQ. CDR3 bases: TGCACCAGCAGCTTGGTGGGGCAGGGACCCTACGAGCAGTACTTC. This codes for CTSSLVGQGPYEQYF.

The chain employs TRBV20-1 and TRBJ1-4; possibly TRBD1 for D (5 bases). The CDR3 is 13 amino acids. The V and J ends lost 3 bases and 7 bases respectively, with 12 bases between them. Germline V gene data show CDR1 as DFQATT and CDR2 as SNEGSKA (reference sequence). For the CDR3, the DNA is TGCAGTGCTAGCGGGGGGTTGGGTGAAAAACTGTTTTTT. Translating gives CSASGGLGEKLFF.

The J gene is TRBJ2-5, the V gene TRBV12-3 or TRBV12-4; D remains ambiguous. The V end was cut by 1 base, the J end by 7 bases, with 10 bases between. CDR3 size: 13 residues. This chain's CDR3 is CASSLGFAGTQYF. The CDR3 DNA reads TGTGCCAGCAGTTTAGGGTTTGCAGGGACCCAGTACTTC.

In its sample, this clonotype was seen a few times. The chain recombines TRBV29-1 with TRBJ2-7; tentative D call: TRBD1 (6 bases). This CDR3 region has 15 residues. Trimming pared 6 bases from V and 4 bases from J, leaving 22 bases between. Germline lookup yields CDR1 SQVTM and CDR2 ANQGSEA. The CDR3 DNA follows: TGCAGCGTCACAACACCATTACAGGGTTGGTACGAGCAGTACTTC. It encodes CSVTTPLQGWYEQYF.

This clonotype was observed a handful of times. An end of the junction does not agree with germline; a read error may underlie this. CDR3 nucleotides: TGTGCCAGCGGTTACGGGGGGCCAGATACGCAGTATTTT. It codes for CASGYGGPDTQYF. J is TRBJ2-3 and V is TRBV6-5; D is possibly TRBD2 (7 bases). The germline gives CDR1 MNHEY, CDR2 SVGAGI. The CDR3 sequence is 13 residues long.

The table lists this clonotype with a few counts. CDR3 sequence reads: CSVERRDSWGNEQFF. In nucleotides, the CDR3 is TGCAGCGTTGAACGAAGGGACTCGTGGGGCAATGAGCAGTTCTTC. This chain links TRBV29-1 with TRBJ2-1; TRBD2 is a possible D gene (6 bases). V shed 2 bases and J shed 6 bases, with 17 bases lying between them. The germline V gene encodes CDR1 SQVTM and CDR2 ANQGSEA. The CDR3 extends over 15 amino acids.

This clonotype has only a few counts. The chain carries TRBV28 and TRBJ2-7; perhaps TRBD1 as D (5 bases). Per germline, CDR1 MDHEN and CDR2 SYDVKM. The CDR3 sequence is 15 residues long. The ends were cut back, 5 bases at V and 2 bases at J, with 16 bases in the middle. CDR3 loop: CASSKPRVWPYEQYF. The CDR3, as DNA: TGTGCCAGCAGTAAACCCAGGGTGTGGCCCTACGAGCAGTACTTC.

CDR3 in DNA: TGTGCCAGCAGCTCCGGGACAGGGGGACCCCAGCATTTT. Protein product: CASSSGTGGPQHF. The J gene is TRBJ1-5, the V gene TRBV5-4; TRBD1 aligns across 11 bases. After removal of 3 bases from V and 10 bases from J, the junction contained 3 bases not matched to a gene. This CDR3 has 13 amino acids. CDR1 SGHNT and CDR2 YYREEE come from the germline V gene (reference sequence). Full variable domain (outside the CDR3, taken from reference TRBV5-4 and TRBJ1-5): ETGVTQSPTHLIKTRGQQVTLRCSSQSGHNTVSWYQQALGQGPQFIFQYYREEENGRGNFPPRFSGLQFPNYSSELNVNALELDDSALYLCASSSGTGGPQHFGDGTRLSIL.

V gene TRBV6-6 combines with J gene TRBJ2-4; D may correspond to TRBD1 or TRBD2 (6 bases each). CDR1 is MNHNY and CDR2 is SVGAGI in the germline V gene (reference sequence). Deletions cut 11 bases from V and 1 base from J, with 21 bases between. The CDR3 length is 16 residues. DNA for the CDR3: TGTGCCGCCGGACCGGGGGCGTATGAGGCCAAAAACATTCAGTACTTC. Encoded protein: CAAGPGAYEAKNIQYF.

This sequence joins TRBV27 and TRBJ2-7, with a tentative D call TRBD2 (6 bases). Germline CDR1 MNHEY, CDR2 SMNVEV (reference sequence). Trimming stripped 5 bases from V and 6 bases from J, with 17 bases between. This CDR3 has 14 residues. The CDR3 here is CASSPLGPEGEQYF. The CDR3 nucleotides are TGTGCCAGCAGTCCCCTCGGTCCGGAGGGCGAGCAGTACTTC.

The V and J genes are TRBV18 and TRBJ2-5; D uncertain. V was shortened by 2 bases and J by 5 bases, with 12 bases between the two germline ends. The length of the CDR3 is 14 residues. Germline CDR1 reads KGHSH; CDR2 reads LQKENI. Here the CDR3 reads CASSPVGLYETQYF. CDR3 DNA: TGTGCCAGCTCACCAGTGGGGTTGTACGAGACCCAGTACTTC.

The chain uses TRBV15 and TRBJ1-1; D not certain. The V gene lost 0 bases and the J gene lost 6 bases, with 11 bases spanning the gap. The CDR3 consists of 14 residues. The germline gives CDR1 LNHNV, CDR2 YYDKDF (reference sequence). CDR3 amino acids: CATSRDPGSAEAFF. CDR3 sequence (DNA): TGTGCCACCAGCAGAGATCCCGGCTCGGCTGAAGCTTTCTTT. The full variable domain, its missing parts supplied by reference TRBV15 and TRBJ1-1, is DAMVIQNPRYQVTQFGKPVTLSCSQTLNHNVMYWYQQKSSQAPKLLFHYYDKDFNNEADTPDNFQSRRPNTSFCFLDIRSPGLGDTAMYLCATSRDPGSAEAFFGQGTRLTVV.

This clonotype occurred once. The junction departs from the called germline gene at one end, perhaps through a read error. CDR3: CVSSSRTGALETQYF. The CDR3, as DNA: TGTGTCAGCAGCTCGCGGACAGGGGCGTTGGAGACCCAGTACTTC. The rearrangement links TRBV7-2 to TRBJ2-5, with TRBD1 matching over 9 bases. This CDR3 region has 15 residues. Looked up from germline, CDR1 is SGHTA and CDR2 is FQGNSA.

The chain carries TRBV7-6 and TRBJ1-1; weak D call: TRBD1 (6 bases). CDR3 length: 18 amino acids. V was clipped by 5 bases and J by 1 base, with 23 bases between them. Germline CDR1 reads SGHVS; CDR2 reads FNYEAQ. The CDR3 coding sequence is TGTGCCAGCAGCCCCGATTGGGGACAACACTCAACGAACACTGAAGCTTTCTTT. Residues: CASSPDWGQHSTNTEAFF.

J is TRBJ2-5 and V is TRBV4-3, with 10 positions matching TRBD2. The J call may be faulty, since TRBJ2-7 better matches the DNA end. The CDR3 is 19 residues long. Germline V gives CDR1 LGHNA, CDR2 YSLEER. The CDR3 DNA sequence: TGCGCCAGCAGCCAAGAATTGGTCCGGCTAGCGGGGGCATCCTACGAGCAGTACTTC. This gives the protein CASSQELVRLAGASYEQYF.

This clonotype was seen ten or more times. The rearrangement joins TRBV2 to TRBJ2-5, with D unresolved. Trimming stripped 6 bases from V and 5 bases from J, with 10 bases between. This CDR3 contains 12 residues. In germline, CDR1 is SNHLY, CDR2 FYNNEI. CDR3 sequence: CASSPHGETQYF. The CDR3 bases are TGTGCCAGCAGCCCCCACGGGGAGACCCAGTACTTC.

This clonotype appeared a few times. The chain joins TRBV29-1 to TRBJ2-5; 9 bases are a match to TRBD2. The CDR3 covers 14 residues. J gave up 7 bases and V 7 bases, and 13 bases lay outside the gene matches. The germline gives CDR1 SQVTM, CDR2 ANQGSEA. This CDR3 is CSAPTSGREGTQYF. CDR3 coding DNA: TGCAGCGCCCCGACTAGCGGTCGGGAGGGGACCCAGTACTTC.

The chain has TRBV28 and TRBJ2-4, with D tentatively TRBD2 (6 bases). V was clipped by 3 bases and J by 1 base, with 13 bases between them. The CDR3 covers 16 residues. Germline CDR1 and CDR2: MDHEN and SYDVKM. The CDR3 loop reads CASSFYGGAAKNIQYF. CDR3 nucleotides: TGTGCCAGCAGTTTTTACGGGGGAGCGGCCAAAAACATTCAGTACTTC.

DNA of the CDR3: TGTGCCAGCAGCCCGGACAGGGCGTATAATTCACCCCTCCACTTT. Its protein product is CASSPDRAYNSPLHF. The chain has TRBV3-1 and TRBJ1-6, with 8 bases lining up with TRBD1. The CDR3 is 15 residues long. Germline loops: CDR1 LGHDT, CDR2 YNNKEL (reference sequence). Trimming at V came to 4 bases and at J to 4 bases, leaving 3 bases not matched to a gene.